The 23 T cell receptor beta chains in this list originate from one sample, sequenced in a study of cytomegalovirus exposure and HLA in healthy donors. Repertoires were generated with immunoSEQ multiplex PCR, while TCRdb's copy carries only in-frame clones and drops some. The sample gives about 150,000 clones, about 89% of which show up once; about 3.1% is in the top ten. The sample was PBMCs. Receptors originate from a woman in her late teens or twenties in good health and CMV-seropositive.

This clone has just a few counts. This chain uses TRBV27 with TRBJ1-2; D is unresolved. V was clipped by 2 bases and J by 8 bases, with 9 bases between them. Germline CDR1 MNHEY, CDR2 SMNVEV (reference sequence). The CDR3 is 12 residues long. The CDR3 DNA reads as TGTGCCAGCAGTTTAAACGGGAAAGGCTACACCTTC. Translated: CASSLNGKGYTF.

This clone was detected once. V and J are TRBV11-2 and TRBJ1-4; weak D call: TRBD1 (6 bases). The V and J ends lost 5 bases and 2 bases respectively, with 9 bases between them. Germline loops: CDR1 SGHAT, CDR2 FQNNGV. The CDR3 sequence is 14 residues long. CDR3 sequence: CASSPQGTNEKLFF. CDR3 nucleotide sequence: TGTGCCAGCAGCCCCCAGGGGACTAATGAAAAACTGTTTTTT.

This clone was seen just once. The chain links TRBV7-2 to TRBJ2-7; a possible D gene is TRBD1 (5 bases). Trimming stripped 8 bases from V and 2 bases from J, with 10 bases between. The V gene's germline CDR1 is SGHTA and CDR2 FQGNSA. The CDR3 runs 12 residues. CDR3 protein: CASALQAYEQYF. CDR3 DNA sequence: TGTGCCAGCGCGCTACAGGCCTACGAGCAGTACTTC.

This CDR3 reads CASSTRLAGQETQYF. In nucleotides, the CDR3 is TGTGCCAGCAGCACGCGACTAGCGGGCCAAGAGACCCAGTACTTC. The chain has TRBV7-9 and TRBJ2-5; 10 bases are shared with TRBD2. Per the germline V gene, CDR1 is SEHNR and CDR2 is FQNEAQ (reference sequence). V was clipped by 5 bases and J by 1 base; unmatched bases: 4. The CDR3 spans 15 residues.

The chain combines TRBV5-1 with TRBJ2-7, with D perhaps TRBD1 (5 bases). V was trimmed by 4 bases and J by 3 bases, leaving 11 bases between them. This CDR3 spans 13 amino acids. Germline CDR1 and CDR2: SGHRS and YFSETQ. The CDR3 sequence is CASSRGQGYEQYF. CDR3 DNA sequence: TGCGCCAGCAGCCGTGGGCAGGGCTACGAGCAGTACTTC.

This clone was picked up one time. The chain joins TRBV6-5 to TRBJ1-4; TRBD1 matches 8 bases. The germline V gene encodes CDR1 MNHEY and CDR2 SVGAGI. This CDR3 is built from 15 residues. Trimming took 5 bases from V and 10 from J; bases not matched to a gene: 12. The DNA of the CDR3 is TGTGCCAGCAGTCCCGGGACAGGTTGGCGGACAAAACTGTTTTTT. This translates into CASSPGTGWRTKLFF.

The V call is TRBV30, the J call TRBJ2-1; no firm D call. Looked up from germline, CDR1 is GTSNPN and CDR2 is SVGIG (reference sequence). V lost 6 bases to trimming and J lost 3 bases, with 12 bases between them. This CDR3 has 13 residues. CDR3 residues: CACSVNNYNEQFF. The CDR3 nucleotides are TGTGCCTGTTCTGTTAATAACTACAATGAGCAGTTCTTC.

This clone has a handful of counts. The V and J genes are TRBV2 and TRBJ1-5; 8 bases match TRBD1. Germline V gives CDR1 SNHLY, CDR2 FYNNEI. With 5 bases clipped from V and 3 bases from J, the junction kept 6 bases outside the gene matches. The CDR3 totals 15 residues. The DNA of the CDR3 is TGTGCCAGCAGTACCAACAGGGGGACCAATCAGCCCCAGCATTTT. This translates into CASSTNRGTNQPQHF.

V gene TRBV29-1 combines with J gene TRBJ2-2; D is uncertain. CDR1 SQVTM and CDR2 ANQGSEA come from the germline V gene. V was cut by 6 bases and J by 2 bases, with 4 bases left in between. The CDR3 has 11 amino acids. CDR3 sequence reads: CSVRNTGELFF. The CDR3 DNA reads TGCAGCGTGCGTAACACCGGGGAGCTGTTTTTT.

This clone showed up just a few times. The chain carries TRBV6-4 and TRBJ1-5, with a tentative D call TRBD1 (6 bases). The V gene lost 5 bases and the J gene lost 1 base, with 21 bases spanning the gap. The germline gives CDR1 MRHNA, CDR2 SNTAGT. The CDR3 spans 18 residues. CDR3 region: CASSTSTHRELSNQPQHF. The DNA of the CDR3 is TGTGCCAGCAGTACTTCCACCCACAGGGAGTTGAGCAATCAGCCCCAGCATTTT.

CDR3: CSVEVVGGRGEQYF. DNA for the CDR3: TGCAGCGTTGAAGTGGTGGGAGGACGCGGCGAGCAGTACTTC. This chain connects TRBV29-1 to TRBJ2-7; D perhaps matches TRBD2 (6 bases). CDR3 length: 14 residues. Trimming stripped 1 base from V and 6 bases from J, with 16 bases between. CDR1 SQVTM and CDR2 ANQGSEA come from the germline V gene.

CDR3 DNA sequence: TGCGCCAGCAGCTTGGTCCCCAGGGGGGCTAACTATGGCTACACCTTC. It yields the protein CASSLVPRGANYGYTF. The chain employs TRBV5-1 and TRBJ1-2; TRBD1 matches at 7 bases. V lost 0 bases, J lost 0 bases, and 5 bases stayed unmatched. CDR1 and CDR2 (germline): SGHRS, YFSETQ. The CDR3 is 16 residues long.

The V and J genes are TRBV27 and TRBJ2-1; 9 nucleotides line up with TRBD1. Germline loops: CDR1 MNHEY, CDR2 SMNVEV (reference sequence). CDR3 length equals 15 residues. After removal of 6 bases from V and 3 bases from J, the junction contained 6 bases not matched to a gene. CDR3 protein: CASRWDRALYNEQFF. In DNA, the CDR3 is TGTGCCAGCAGATGGGACAGGGCTCTCTACAATGAGCAGTTCTTC.

V is TRBV4-1 and J is TRBJ2-7, with TRBD1 matching over 8 bases. The CDR3 runs to 14 residues. Germline V gives CDR1 MGHRA, CDR2 YSYEKL. Trimming took 5 bases from V and 2 from J; bases not matched to a gene: 5. The CDR3 reads CASSSGTGAYEQYF. The CDR3 DNA sequence: TGCGCCAGCAGCTCCGGGACAGGTGCCTACGAGCAGTACTTC.

The V gene is TRBV6-1, the J gene TRBJ2-7, with TRBD2 identical over 10 bases. The CDR3 sequence is 14 residues long. Per germline, CDR1 MNHNS and CDR2 SASEGT. With V trimmed by 5 bases and J by 7 bases, 8 bases remained unmatched. CDR3 DNA sequence: TGTGCCAGCAGTCTAAGCGGGAGGGCTGAAGAGCAGTACTTC. Amino acids: CASSLSGRAEEQYF.

The chain is built from TRBV9 and TRBJ2-1; maybe TRBD2 (6 bases). Trimming removed 4 bases at V and 8 bases at J, with 16 bases between. Looked up from germline, CDR1 is SGDLS and CDR2 is YYNGEE. This CDR3 has 14 residues. The CDR3 loop is CASSLRTNSDEQFF. The CDR3 nucleotides are TGTGCCAGCAGCCTTAGGACTAACAGCGATGAGCAGTTCTTC.

This chain connects TRBV7-9 to TRBJ1-2; 7 nucleotides align to TRBD1. V lost 1 base, J lost 8 bases, and 7 bases stayed unmatched. This CDR3 region has 14 residues. CDR1 SEHNR and CDR2 FQNEAQ come from the germline V gene (reference sequence). In DNA, the CDR3 is TGTGCCAGCAGCTTAGTAGGGGAAGGGGGCGGCTACACCTTC. Amino acid sequence: CASSLVGEGGGYTF. Together with reference TRBV7-9 and TRBJ1-2, the CDR3 gives the full variable domain: DTGVSQNPRHKITKRGQNVTFRCDPISEHNRLYWYRQTLGQGPEFLTYFQNEAQLEKSRLLSDRFSAERPKGSFSTLEIQRTEQGDSAMYLCASSLVGEGGGYTFGSGTRLTVV.

CDR3 nucleotides: TGCGCCAGCAGCCAAGATCTAGCGGGAGCGGGGGCCCCAGATACGCAGTATTTT. Protein: CASSQDLAGAGAPDTQYF. This chain links TRBV4-3 with TRBJ2-3; 10 bases agree with TRBD2. This CDR3 region has 18 residues. V trimming: 0 bases; J trimming: 4 bases; junction bases outside the gene matches: 10. Germline loops: CDR1 LGHNA, CDR2 YSLEER.

The rearrangement links TRBV29-1 to TRBJ1-2, with TRBD1 identical over 7 bases. CDR1 SQVTM and CDR2 ANQGSEA come from the germline V gene. The CDR3 spans 17 residues. Trimming at V came to 0 bases and at J to 3 bases, leaving 13 bases not matched to a gene. CDR3 coding DNA: TGCAGCGTTGAAGATCGGAGAGGGGGCTACAACTACTATGGCTACACCTTC. Translation: CSVEDRRGGYNYYGYTF.

The chain employs TRBV2 and TRBJ2-5, with 8 bases lining up with TRBD2. The germline V gene encodes CDR1 SNHLY and CDR2 FYNNEI. Trimming at V came to 4 bases and at J to 4 bases, leaving 5 bases not matched to a gene. The CDR3 contains 14 residues. The CDR3 is CASSGGTRAETQYF. CDR3 in DNA: TGTGCCAGCAGTGGAGGGACTAGAGCAGAGACCCAGTACTTC.

This chain uses TRBV4-2 with TRBJ2-3; TRBD2 aligns across 7 bases. Per germline, CDR1 LGHNA and CDR2 YNFKEQ. V lost 3 bases to trimming and J lost 5 bases; unmatched junction nucleotides: 5. The CDR3 is 14 residues long. The chain's CDR3 is CASSQGGRGDTQYF. The CDR3 coding sequence is TGTGCCAGCAGCCAGGGCGGGAGAGGAGATACGCAGTATTTT.

The chain recombines TRBV5-6 with TRBJ1-3, with unresolved D. This CDR3 contains 15 residues. Germline V gene lookup returns CDR1 SGHDT and CDR2 YYEEEE. Between the trimmed V and J ends, which lost 0 bases and 0 bases, there was a span of 7 bases. This chain's CDR3 is CASSLEGSSGNTIYF. The CDR3, as DNA: TGTGCCAGCAGCTTGGAAGGGAGCTCTGGAAACACCATATATTTT.

CDR3 sequence (DNA): TGTGCCAGCAGCCCCCGGACTAGCGGGAGTGGGTACGAGCAGTACTTC. The encoded protein is CASSPRTSGSGYEQYF. V is TRBV11-2 and J is TRBJ2-7; 13 bases map to TRBD2. V shed 5 bases and J 4 bases; nucleotides not matched to a gene: 8. Germline CDR1 reads SGHAT; CDR2 reads FQNNGV. The CDR3 is 16 residues long.